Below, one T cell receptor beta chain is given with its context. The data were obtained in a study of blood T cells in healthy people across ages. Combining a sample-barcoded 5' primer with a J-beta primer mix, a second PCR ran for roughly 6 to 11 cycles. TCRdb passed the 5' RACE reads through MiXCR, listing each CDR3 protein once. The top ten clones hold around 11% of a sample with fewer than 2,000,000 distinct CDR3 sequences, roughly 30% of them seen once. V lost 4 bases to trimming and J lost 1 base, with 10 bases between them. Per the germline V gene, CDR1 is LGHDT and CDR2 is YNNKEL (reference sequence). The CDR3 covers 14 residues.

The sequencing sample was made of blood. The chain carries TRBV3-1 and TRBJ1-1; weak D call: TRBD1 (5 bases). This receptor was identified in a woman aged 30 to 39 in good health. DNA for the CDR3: TGTGCCAGCAGCCGGGTAAGGGGGAACACTGAAGCTTTCTTT. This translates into CASSRVRGNTEAFF.